These 26 T cell receptor beta chains originate from one sample sequenced in a study of cytomegalovirus exposure and HLA in healthy donors. PCR employed 60 Vbeta and 13 Jbeta primers. Measured with immunoSEQ multiplex PCR; TCRdb has only the in-frame clones, and not every one. The table records 70,000 to 80,000 clones, just under 80% of them present only once. Sequenced input: PBMCs. All receptors derive from a woman aged 40 to 49 in good health and CMV-seropositive.

In nucleotides, the CDR3 is TGTGCCAGCAGCCCCCCCGGCTCCTACAATGAGCAGTTCTTC. Amino acids: CASSPPGSYNEQFF. The V gene is TRBV28, the J gene TRBJ2-1; D is undetermined. The CDR3 sequence is 14 residues long. V was trimmed by 6 bases and J by 0 bases, leaving 9 bases between them. CDR1 MDHEN and CDR2 SYDVKM come from the germline V gene. The variable domain in full, with the rest retrieved from reference TRBV28 and TRBJ2-1, is DVKVTQSSRYLVKRTGEKVFLECVQDMDHENMFWYRQDPGLGLRLIYFSYDVKMKEKGDIPEGYSVSREKKERFSLILESASTNQTSMYLCASSPPGSYNEQFFGPGTRLTVL.

The chain combines TRBV4-3 with TRBJ1-4, with D possibly being TRBD1 (5 bases). In germline, CDR1 is LGHNA, CDR2 YSLEER. Trimming shortened V by 0 bases and J by 4 bases, and 12 bases separated the two germline ends. CDR3 length: 16 residues. The CDR3 here is CASSQDAAGINEKLFF. CDR3 coding DNA: TGCGCCAGCAGCCAAGACGCGGCAGGGATTAATGAAAAACTGTTTTTT.

The chain is built from TRBV2 and TRBJ1-3; 10 bases are a match to TRBD1. The CDR3 runs to 14 residues. J gave up 4 bases and V 8 bases, and 5 bases lay outside the gene matches. Germline CDR1 and CDR2: SNHLY and FYNNEI. The CDR3 region is CASGDRGRGNTIYF. The CDR3 nucleotides are TGTGCCAGCGGCGACAGGGGGCGAGGAAACACCATATATTTT.

This chain joins TRBV4-3 and TRBJ1-2, with a weak D call TRBD1 (5 bases). Germline CDR1 LGHNA, CDR2 YSLEER. With 1 base removed from V and 4 bases from J, the gap between germline ends came to 13 bases. The CDR3 is 15 residues long. CDR3 DNA sequence: TGCGCCAGCAGCCAAGTCGGGACTTACCCCTATGGCTACACCTTC. This sequence encodes CASSQVGTYPYGYTF.

J is TRBJ2-7 and V is TRBV11-2, with a tentative D call TRBD2 (7 bases). Deletions cut 4 bases from V and 2 bases from J, with 21 bases between. Germline CDR1 reads SGHAT; CDR2 reads FQNNGV. This CDR3 spans 17 amino acids. CDR3 in amino acids: CASSSLTGGEGTYEQYF. In DNA form, the CDR3 reads TGTGCCAGCAGCTCGCTTACGGGGGGCGAAGGCACCTACGAGCAGTACTTC.

J is TRBJ1-1 and V is TRBV6-5; 8 bases agree with TRBD1. The CDR3 covers 14 residues. The V segment lost 5 bases and the J segment 3 bases; nucleotides outside the gene matches: 5. Per germline, CDR1 MNHEY and CDR2 SVGAGI. DNA of the CDR3: TGTGCCAGCAGTGAGGACAGGGTCCACACTGAAGCTTTCTTT. Translated, it gives CASSEDRVHTEAFF.

This clone is a singleton in its sample. The chain recombines TRBV5-1 with TRBJ2-7; D might be TRBD1 (6 bases). CDR1 SGHRS and CDR2 YFSETQ come from the germline V gene. The CDR3 consists of 14 residues. V was trimmed by 4 bases and J by 2 bases, leaving 13 bases between them. CDR3 amino acids: CASSETGKTYEQYF. DNA of the CDR3: TGCGCCAGCAGCGAGACAGGTAAAACCTACGAGCAGTACTTC.

The chain carries TRBV19 and TRBJ1-6; maybe TRBD1 (5 bases). The CDR3 length is 13 residues. The V end lost 5 bases, the J end lost 10 bases, and 12 bases lay between the germline ends. Germline V gene lookup returns CDR1 LNHDA and CDR2 SQIVND (reference sequence). DNA of the CDR3: TGTGCCAGTAGTTTTAAGTGGGGCTCACCCCTCCACTTT. Amino acids: CASSFKWGSPLHF.

The chain combines TRBV7-5 with TRBJ1-6. TRBV7-5 is classified as a pseudogene. CDR3 length: 16 amino acids. This CDR3 is CVRSLGRAPYNSPLHF. CDR3 bases: TGTGTCAGAAGCTTGGGGAGGGCCCCCTATAATTCACCCCTCCACTTT.

CDR3 nucleotide sequence: TGTGCCAGCAGTTCACCCGCAGGGGTGCGTACTGAAGCTTTCTTT. Translation gives CASSSPAGVRTEAFF. This rearrangement joins TRBV5-5 to TRBJ1-1, with a possible D match to TRBD1 (6 bases). Germline CDR1 is SGHKS and CDR2 is YYEKEE (reference sequence). There are 15 residues in the CDR3. Deletions cut 5 bases from V and 5 bases from J, with 19 bases between.

The rearrangement joins TRBV28 to TRBJ1-4; D remains ambiguous. The V and J ends lost 6 bases and 7 bases respectively, with 15 bases between them. This CDR3 contains 14 residues. Germline V lookup: CDR1 MDHEN, CDR2 SYDVKM. CDR3 nucleotides: TGTGCCAGCAGCCCGACACCTCAAGGTGAAAAACTGTTTTTT. It encodes CASSPTPQGEKLFF.

The rearrangement joins TRBV4-2 to TRBJ1-4, with D tentatively TRBD1 (5 bases). Looked up from germline, CDR1 is LGHNA and CDR2 is YNFKEQ. The CDR3 consists of 12 residues. V gave up 3 bases and J gave up 11 bases, with 10 bases separating them. CDR3 nucleotide sequence: TGTGCCAGCAGCCATCGGGGGGGGAAACTGTTTTTT. Protein product: CASSHRGGKLFF.

The CDR3 protein is CASSLAQVRDEQFF. CDR3 bases: TGTGCCAGCAGCTTAGCACAGGTTAGGGATGAGCAGTTCTTC. The rearrangement joins TRBV11-2 to TRBJ2-1; weak D call: TRBD1 (5 bases). Germline CDR1 is SGHAT and CDR2 is FQNNGV. V lost 1 base and J 8 bases, leaving 12 bases between the germline ends. This CDR3 spans 14 amino acids.

The V and J genes are TRBV6-5 and TRBJ2-3; D possibly corresponds to TRBD2 (5 bases). Trimming removed 5 bases at V and 5 bases at J, with 11 bases between. The length of the CDR3 is 13 residues. The V gene's germline CDR1 is MNHEY and CDR2 SVGAGI. The CDR3 here is CASSRFGGDTQYF. In DNA form, the CDR3 reads TGTGCCAGCAGTCGGTTCGGAGGAGATACGCAGTATTTT.

The V gene is TRBV27, the J gene TRBJ2-5, with a possible D match to TRBD1 (5 bases). Trimming left V 4 bases short and J 0 bases short, with 12 bases between. CDR3 length equals 15 residues. Per the germline V gene, CDR1 is MNHEY and CDR2 is SMNVEV (reference sequence). The DNA for the CDR3 is TGTGCCAGCAGTTGCAGGACATCGTACCAAGAGACCCAGTACTTC. Protein product: CASSCRTSYQETQYF.

In its sample, this clone was seen a few times. This rearrangement joins TRBV11-2 to TRBJ1-2; 11 bases map to TRBD1. With 5 bases clipped from V and 8 bases from J, the junction kept 7 bases outside the gene matches. Germline CDR1 SGHAT, CDR2 FQNNGV. The CDR3 loop spans 14 amino acids. CDR3 coding DNA: TGTGCCAGCAGCCTTGGGACAGGGGGGCAGGGCTACACCTTC. Its translation: CASSLGTGGQGYTF.

V is TRBV9 and J is TRBJ1-2, with 8 bases aligning to TRBD1. Per germline, CDR1 SGDLS and CDR2 YYNGEE. J lost 6 bases, V lost 1 base, and 2 bases had no gene match. The CDR3 has 13 amino acids. CDR3 sequence reads: CASSVPGGDGYTF. The CDR3 nucleotides read TGTGCCAGCAGCGTACCAGGGGGCGATGGCTACACCTTC. The full variable domain, completed using reference TRBV9 and TRBJ1-2, is DSGVTQTPKHLITATGQRVTLRCSPRSGDLSVYWYQQSLDQGLQFLIQYYNGEERAKGNILERFSAQQFPDLHSELNLSSLELGDSALYFCASSVPGGDGYTFGSGTRLTVV.

V gene TRBV7-2 combines with J gene TRBJ1-2; TRBD1 matches 8 bases. Germline V CDR1 and CDR2: SGHTA, FQGNSA. This CDR3 is 15 amino acids long. V trimming: 1 base; J trimming: 7 bases; junction bases outside the gene matches: 8. The CDR3 DNA is TGTGCCAGCAGCTTAGTCACGCAGGGGGCGCGTGGCTACACCTTC. Residues: CASSLVTQGARGYTF. Supplemented by reference TRBV7-2 and TRBJ1-2, the full variable domain reads GAGVSQSPSNKVTEKGKDVELRCDPISGHTALYWYRQSLGQGLEFLIYFQGNSAPDKSGLPSDRFSAERTGGSVSTLTIQRTQQEDSAVYLCASSLVTQGARGYTFGSGTRLTVV.

The rearrangement joins TRBV5-1 to TRBJ2-2; the D gene is possibly TRBD1 (7 bases). The CDR3 contains 14 residues. Germline CDR1 is SGHRS and CDR2 is YFSETQ. V shed 4 bases and J shed 5 bases, with 12 bases lying between them. The CDR3 spells CASSNRGGTGELFF. For the CDR3, the DNA is TGCGCCAGCAGCAACAGGGGAGGAACCGGGGAGCTGTTTTTT.

This clone is a singleton in its sample. V gene TRBV28 combines with J gene TRBJ1-4; a weak D match, TRBD1 (6 bases). The CDR3 sequence is 14 residues long. Germline-derived CDR1 and CDR2 are MDHEN and SYDVKM. V was pared by 5 bases and J by 2 bases, with 9 bases between. CDR3 protein: CASSPTGTNEKLFF. In DNA, the CDR3 is TGTGCCAGCAGTCCCACAGGGACTAATGAAAAACTGTTTTTT. The full variable domain, in which reference TRBV28 and TRBJ1-4 provide the parts outside the CDR3, is DVKVTQSSRYLVKRTGEKVFLECVQDMDHENMFWYRQDPGLGLRLIYFSYDVKMKEKGDIPEGYSVSREKKERFSLILESASTNQTSMYLCASSPTGTNEKLFFGSGTQLSVL.

This clone was seen a few times. The rearrangement joins TRBV7-9 to TRBJ2-7, with TRBD2 as a possible D gene (6 bases). This CDR3 is built from 15 residues. Germline V gene sequence: CDR1 SEHNR, CDR2 FQNEAQ (reference sequence). The V and J ends lost 7 bases and 1 base respectively, with 17 bases between them. CDR3 in DNA: TGTGCCAGCACGAAACCGGGGGAGGTATCCTACGAGCAGTACTTC. It specifies CASTKPGEVSYEQYF.

This clone was detected only a few times. V and J are TRBV7-3 and TRBJ2-7; a possible D gene is TRBD2 (6 bases). CDR1 is SGHTA, CDR2 FQGTGA, per germline. CDR3 length: 13 residues. V dropped 10 bases and J dropped 3 bases, with 16 bases sitting between them. The CDR3 sequence is CANYWTNVYEQYF. In nucleotides, the CDR3 is TGTGCCAACTACTGGACTAACGTCTACGAGCAGTACTTC.

The chain uses TRBV28 and TRBJ2-2, with a possible D match to TRBD1 (5 bases). With 2 bases removed from V and 5 bases from J, the gap between germline ends came to 6 bases. CDR3 length: 13 residues. Germline V gives CDR1 MDHEN, CDR2 SYDVKM. The CDR3 bases are TGTGCCAGCAGTTTACAGGGAACCGGGGAGCTGTTTTTT. It codes for CASSLQGTGELFF.

This chain connects TRBV11-3 to TRBJ2-5; possibly TRBD2 for D (7 bases). V was trimmed by 1 base and J by 5 bases, leaving 8 bases between them. The CDR3 runs 13 residues. Germline CDR1 is SGHNT and CDR2 is YENEEA. The CDR3 reads CASSLAGGETQYF. The CDR3 nucleotides read TGTGCCAGCAGCTTAGCGGGGGGCGAGACCCAGTACTTC.

This chain joins TRBV4-2 and TRBJ1-4; 7 bases map to TRBD1. The CDR3 contains 17 residues. Looked up from germline, CDR1 is LGHNA and CDR2 is YNFKEQ. V gave up 3 bases and J gave up 0 bases; unmatched junction bases: 7. The DNA for the CDR3 is TGTGCCAGCAGCCAGATGGGGACAGCAGCAACTAATGAAAAACTGTTTTTT. Protein sequence: CASSQMGTAATNEKLFF.

The chain carries TRBV7-6 and TRBJ1-3, with a tentative D call TRBD1 (6 bases). There are 15 residues in the CDR3. With 5 bases removed from V and 8 bases from J, the gap between germline ends came to 19 bases. CDR1 and CDR2 (germline): SGHVS, FNYEAQ. This CDR3 reads CASSTRQDMWDTIYF. The CDR3 nucleotides read TGTGCCAGCAGCACCCGACAGGACATGTGGGACACCATATATTTT.